The 3 T cell receptor beta chains presented below share a single source sample, sequenced in a study of blood T cell repertoires in COVID-19. Clones were read by immunoSEQ multiplex PCR, and TCRdb kept only the in-frame ones, dropping some. The sample lists about 370,000 clones, 85% to 90% occurring once. Sequenced material: PBMCs or T cells enriched from blood (not recorded which). Source of these receptors: a man younger than 30 who had recovered from COVID-19.

In the case of this clone: Other nucleotide sequences in the sample specify the same CDR3. This chain connects TRBV19 to TRBJ1-1, with no clear D. Germline CDR1 reads LNHDA; CDR2 reads SQIVND (reference sequence). This CDR3 is 15 amino acids long. The V gene lost 5 bases and the J gene lost 0 bases, with 13 bases spanning the gap. This CDR3 is CASSPRTGMNTEAFF. CDR3 nucleotide sequence: TGTGCCAGTAGTCCTCGGACGGGAATGAACACTGAAGCTTTCTTT. The full variable domain, with the rest looked up from reference TRBV19 and TRBJ1-1, is DGGITQSPKYLFRKEGQNVTLSCEQNLNHDAMYWYRQDPGQGLRLIYYSQIVNDFQKGDIAEGYSVSREKKESFPLTVTSAQKNPTAFYLCASSPRTGMNTEAFFGQGTRLTVV.

V is TRBV10-3 and J is TRBJ1-3; a weak D match, TRBD1 (6 bases). V was shortened by 7 bases and J by 5 bases, with 12 bases between the two germline ends. CDR3 size: 13 residues. Germline V gives CDR1 ENHRY, CDR2 SYGVKD. CDR3 coding DNA: TGTGCCATCACTCCGGGACACAGAAACACCATATATTTT. Translation: CAITPGHRNTIYF.

V gene TRBV3-1 (or the pseudogene TRBV3-2) combines with J gene TRBJ2-1; 8 nucleotides match TRBD2. V lost 4 bases, J lost 4 bases, and 6 bases stayed unmatched. The CDR3 has 15 amino acids. Looked up from germline, CDR1 is LGHDT and CDR2 is YNNKEL (reference sequence). CDR3 in amino acids: CASSPLAGGYNEQFF. Here the CDR3 DNA reads TGTGCCAGCAGCCCGCTCGCGGGAGGTTACAATGAGCAGTTCTTC.